These 28 T cell receptor beta chains were all obtained from the same sample, sequenced in a study of monozygotic twins with inflammatory bowel disease. TCRdb reprocessed the 5' RACE reads, keeping one entry per CDR3 protein, no DNA. This listing includes 140,000 to 150,000 distinct CDR3 sequences. Sequenced input: blood. The receptor set was obtained from a human donor with ulcerative colitis or Crohn's disease, or a healthy co-twin of an affected twin (not recorded which).

J is TRBJ2-7 and V is TRBV29-1; the D gene TCRdb calls, TRBD1, cannot be checked with no DNA. Germline V gene sequence: CDR1 SQVTM, CDR2 ANQGSEA. The CDR3 runs 15 residues. The CDR3 reads CSVYTVGVSSYEQYF.

The chain recombines TRBV5-1 with TRBJ1-1; the D call from TCRdb, TRBD1, cannot be confirmed without DNA. Germline-derived CDR1 and CDR2 are SGHRS and YFSETQ. The CDR3 length is 15 residues. The CDR3 is CASAALTGRGAEAFF.

V gene TRBV5-1 combines with J gene TRBJ2-3; absent DNA, TCRdb's TRBD2 call cannot be checked. This CDR3 spans 15 amino acids. CDR1 and CDR2 (germline): SGHRS, YFSETQ. Here the CDR3 reads CASSPRGLSTDTQYF.

The chain employs TRBV15 and TRBJ2-1. CDR3 length: 15 amino acids. The V gene's germline CDR1 is LNHNV and CDR2 YYDKDF (reference sequence). The CDR3 protein is CATSQDSQSYNEQFF. Variable domain in full (rest from reference TRBV15 and TRBJ2-1): DAMVIQNPRYQVTQFGKPVTLSCSQTLNHNVMYWYQQKSSQAPKLLFHYYDKDFNNEADTPDNFQSRRPNTSFCFLDIRSPGLGDTAMYLCATSQDSQSYNEQFFGPGTRLTVL.

The rearrangement uses TRBV3-1 and TRBJ2-7. The CDR3 covers 14 residues. Germline assignment: CDR1 LGHDT and CDR2 YNNKEL (reference sequence). The CDR3 sequence: CASSQRARAYEQYF.

The chain uses TRBV12-3 or TRBV12-4 and TRBJ1-2; TCRdb's D call, TRBD1, is unchecked because there is no DNA. The CDR3 has 15 amino acids. Here the CDR3 reads CASSPDRAFPYGYTF.

The V call is TRBV20-1, the J call TRBJ2-5; the D gene TCRdb calls, TRBD2, cannot be checked with no DNA. CDR1 and CDR2 (germline): DFQATT, SNEGSKA (reference sequence). This CDR3 spans 14 amino acids. The CDR3 region is CSARRAGGKETQYF.

The chain combines TRBV20-1 with TRBJ1-6; TCRdb's assignment of TRBD1 cannot be checked, as there is no DNA. CDR1 is DFQATT and CDR2 is SNEGSKA in the germline V gene (reference sequence). The CDR3 is made up of 14 amino acids. CDR3 loop: CSARGDRGNSPLHF.

CDR3 region: CATSRERRTYEQYF. The genes are TRBV15 and TRBJ2-7. There are 14 residues in the CDR3. Germline-derived CDR1 and CDR2 are LNHNV and YYDKDF (reference sequence).

The genes are TRBV5-1 and TRBJ1-2. There are 17 residues in the CDR3. Germline CDR1 is SGHRS and CDR2 is YFSETQ. CDR3 loop: CASSLTRLGRDLPGYTF.

This chain connects TRBV5-1 to TRBJ2-7; lacking DNA, the TRBD2 call made by TCRdb goes unchecked. This CDR3 is built from 14 residues. Germline V gives CDR1 SGHRS, CDR2 YFSETQ. The CDR3 spells CASSLPGGSYEQYF.

The CDR3 sequence is CASSFGATGELFF. This chain uses TRBV7-2 with TRBJ2-2; without DNA, the TCRdb call of TRBD1 cannot be checked. The CDR3 runs to 13 residues. Germline loops: CDR1 SGHTA, CDR2 FQGNSA.

V and J are TRBV7-2 and TRBJ2-5; TCRdb reports TRBD1, a call that lacks DNA to check it against. The length of the CDR3 is 13 residues. The V gene's germline CDR1 is SGHTA and CDR2 FQGNSA. Here the CDR3 reads CASSLERGETQYF.

This CDR3 reads CASSRTSGTTYNEQFF. V usage is TRBV5-1 and J usage is TRBJ2-1; the D gene TCRdb calls, TRBD2, cannot be checked with no DNA. The CDR3 length is 16 residues. CDR1 and CDR2 from the germline V gene are SGHRS and YFSETQ.

The rearrangement links TRBV15 to TRBJ2-7; checking the TCRdb D call of TRBD1 is not possible without DNA. The CDR3 sequence is 15 residues long. Germline loops: CDR1 LNHNV, CDR2 YYDKDF (reference sequence). The CDR3 is CATSSRDVGFLGQYF.

The CDR3 here is CASSLVAGGMDYGYTF. The rearrangement links TRBV7-2 to TRBJ1-2. CDR1 is SGHTA, CDR2 FQGNSA, per germline. This CDR3 region has 16 residues.

This chain links TRBV5-1 with TRBJ2-1; TCRdb names TRBD2, which stays unverified in the absence of DNA. Germline lookup yields CDR1 SGHRS and CDR2 YFSETQ. CDR3 length equals 16 residues. CDR3 sequence reads: CASSLGPSGSGNEQFF.

The chain joins TRBV20-1 to TRBJ1-1; as DNA is missing, the TRBD1 call by TCRdb cannot be tested. Germline CDR1 and CDR2: DFQATT and SNEGSKA (reference sequence). CDR3 length equals 14 residues. This CDR3 reads CSARVGTGTTEAFF.

V usage is TRBV28 and J usage is TRBJ1-1; the D call of TRBD1 rests on TCRdb alone, since no DNA is present to check it. The CDR3 consists of 13 residues. Per germline, CDR1 MDHEN and CDR2 SYDVKM. The CDR3 loop reads CASTSGTLTEAFF.

CDR3 loop: CSPRGGGPDGYTF. This chain joins TRBV20-1 and TRBJ1-2; TCRdb designates TRBD1, a call that cannot be tested without DNA. The CDR3 is made up of 13 amino acids. Germline V gene data show CDR1 as DFQATT and CDR2 as SNEGSKA (reference sequence).

The CDR3 loop reads CASSLGPGGEQFF. The gene calls are TRBV27 and TRBJ2-1; TCRdb's assignment of TRBD1 cannot be checked, as there is no DNA. CDR1 and CDR2 from the germline V gene are MNHEY and SMNVEV (reference sequence). The CDR3 extends over 13 amino acids.

The V and J genes are TRBV15 and TRBJ2-3; TCRdb picks TRBD2, but there is no DNA to check that call. The CDR3 totals 15 residues. Looked up from germline, CDR1 is LNHNV and CDR2 is YYDKDF (reference sequence). The CDR3 sequence: CATSRGVAATDTQYF.

The gene calls are TRBV10-2 and TRBJ1-1; TCRdb gives TRBD1 as the D gene, but with no DNA this cannot be confirmed. Germline V gives CDR1 WSHSY, CDR2 SAAADI. The CDR3 runs 14 residues. CDR3 loop: CASSELRDRGKAFF.

The rearrangement joins TRBV24-1 to TRBJ1-5; TCRdb lists TRBD1, though no DNA is available to test this call. The CDR3 extends over 19 amino acids. The germline gives CDR1 KGHDR, CDR2 SFDVKD. This CDR3 is CATSDSGTGGPWSNQPQHF.

The chain recombines TRBV5-1 with TRBJ2-7. The CDR3 totals 14 residues. Germline CDR1 SGHRS, CDR2 YFSETQ. This chain's CDR3 is CASSLEQVPYEQYF.

The chain joins TRBV4-3 to TRBJ2-1; TCRdb outputs TRBD1, but without DNA this stays unchecked. Germline V gives CDR1 LGHNA, CDR2 YSLEER. CDR3 length: 14 amino acids. CDR3 residues: CASSQDTGRAEQFF.

The chain has TRBV28 and TRBJ1-4; TCRdb selects TRBD1, and the lack of DNA leaves this call unchecked. The CDR3 loop spans 14 amino acids. Germline CDR1 and CDR2: MDHEN and SYDVKM. CDR3 loop: CASSLRDRGLILFF.

The chain joins TRBV6-5 to TRBJ1-1; as DNA is missing, the TRBD1 call by TCRdb cannot be tested. CDR3 size: 15 residues. Germline V gene data show CDR1 as MNHEY and CDR2 as SVGAGI. CDR3 residues: CASSYSRLGSGEAFF.